The rows below give T cell receptor beta chains drawn from one sample of a study of T cell responses to AZD1222 COVID-19 vaccine. Here immunoSEQ multiplex PCR was the method, and the copy in TCRdb shows in-frame clones only, minus some. Of about 110,000 clones listed, roughly 90% are singletons. Source: peripheral blood, taken on day 0 of AZD1222 vaccination. The receptors shown here come from an adult in good health. Both conserved end residues are trimmed from each CDR3.

V: TRBV3-1/TRBV3-2
J: TRBJ1-2
CDR3: ASSQGETGNIFYGYT

V: TRBV18
J: TRBJ1-1
CDR3: ASSRSSGDTEAF

V: TRBV20-1
J: TRBJ2-3
CDR3: SASTGASGRNTQY

V: TRBV7-2
J: TRBJ1-1
CDR3: ASSRDRQNTEAF

V: TRBV27
J: TRBJ1-2
CDR3: ASSPGLRQAPLGYGYT

V: TRBV4-3
J: TRBJ1-1
CDR3: ASSPAITAGGNTEAF

V: TRBV11-3
J: TRBJ2-3
CDR3: ASSQGLAGSDTQY

V: TRBV6-5
J: TRBJ2-3
CDR3: AARLAGLSTDTQY

V: TRBV10-3
J: TRBJ2-7
CDR3: AISEAYEQY

V: TRBV19
J: TRBJ1-1
CDR3: ASSSTGRRTEAF